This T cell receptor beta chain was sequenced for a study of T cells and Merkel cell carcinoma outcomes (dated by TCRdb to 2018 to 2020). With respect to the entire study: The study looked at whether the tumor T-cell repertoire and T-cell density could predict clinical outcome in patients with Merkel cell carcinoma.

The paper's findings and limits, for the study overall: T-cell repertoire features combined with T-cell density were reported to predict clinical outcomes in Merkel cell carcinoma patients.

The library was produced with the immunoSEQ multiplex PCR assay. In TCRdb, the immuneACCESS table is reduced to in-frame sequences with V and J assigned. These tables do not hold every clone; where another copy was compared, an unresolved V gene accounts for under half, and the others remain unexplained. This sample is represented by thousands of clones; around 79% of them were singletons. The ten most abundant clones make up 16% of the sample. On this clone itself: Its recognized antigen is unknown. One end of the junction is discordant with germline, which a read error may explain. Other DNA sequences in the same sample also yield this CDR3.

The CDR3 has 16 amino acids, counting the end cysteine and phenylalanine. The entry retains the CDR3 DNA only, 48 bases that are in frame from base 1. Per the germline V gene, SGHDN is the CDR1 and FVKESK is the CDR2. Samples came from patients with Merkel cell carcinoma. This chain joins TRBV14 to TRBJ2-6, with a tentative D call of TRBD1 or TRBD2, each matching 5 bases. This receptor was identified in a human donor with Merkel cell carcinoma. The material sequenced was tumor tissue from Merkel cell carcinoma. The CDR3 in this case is CASSHGGYSGANVLTF. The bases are TGTGCCAGCAGCCACGGAGGCTACTCTGGGGCTAACGTCCTGACTTTC. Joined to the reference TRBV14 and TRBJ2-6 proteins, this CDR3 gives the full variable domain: EAGVTQFPSHSVIEKGQTVTLRCDPISGHDNLYWYRRVMGKEIKFLLHFVKESKQDESGMPNNRFLAERTGGTYSTLKVQPAELEDSGVYFCASSHGGYSGANVLTFGAGSRLTVL.